This TCR beta chain was captured by sequencing in a study of cytomegalovirus exposure and HLA in healthy donors. Study in general: Around 180 million T cells yielded some 120 million unique TCR beta sequences in earlier analysis. Study-wide points: Later analysis revealed greater clonal expansion in HLA-associated TCR beta chains than in equally common others. Several of the most significant clusters appeared, in a later analysis, to be linked to common viral pathogens. Presence/absence analyses assumed roughly uniform sequencing depth across donors.

The primer mix had 60 Vbeta and 13 Jbeta primers. Profiled with immunoSEQ multiplex PCR; TCRdb holds only in-frame clones, not every one. This table has under 200,000 clones, about 65% appearing once. In regard to this clone: Antigen specificity is unknown.

Per germline, CDR1 SGHVS and CDR2 FNYEAQ. V lost 6 bases, J lost 0 bases, and 8 bases lay in between. CDR3 size: 14 residues. This TCR derives from a woman aged 18-30 years in good health and CMV-seropositive. Specimen: PBMCs. The rearrangement uses TRBV7-6 and TRBJ2-2, with D perhaps TRBD2 (6 bases). CDR3: CASRTRANTGELFF. As DNA, the CDR3 is TGTGCCAGCAGGACTAGGGCGAACACCGGGGAGCTGTTTTTT.